This T cell receptor (beta chain) stems from a study of spatial heterogeneity in lung cancer (dated by TCRdb to the late 2010s). About the investigation overall: More beta-chain than alpha-chain transcripts were consistently detected, likely reflecting higher beta-chain transcript abundance. At surgery, both alpha and beta chains were TCR-sequenced in roughly 200 tumor regions, over 61 matched nontumor lung samples and just over 55 PBMC samples. TCR alpha and beta repertoires were quantitatively compared across multiple tumor regions, matched nontumor lung and blood in non-small cell lung cancer. In the raw uncorrected reads, each unique combination of TCR and UMI appeared more than ten times on average. The study linked features of the TCR repertoire to counts of nonsynonymous mutations, which were determined by whole-exome sequencing of tumor tissue.

Results the study describes overall, beyond this receptor: Confirming at a functional level the hypothesis that regional TCRs recognize regional mutations was considered to require additional single-cell paired TCR alpha and beta sequencing.

CDR1 SGHRS and CDR2 YFSETQ are derived from the germline V gene. The CDR3 numbers 14 residues from cysteine through phenylalanine. CDR3 DNA only is kept here, 42 bases in frame from base 1. V loses 1 base of germline sequence and J loses 0 bases, and the interval between the two ends is 4 bases. As regards this clonotype: The specificity of this receptor is unknown. No quality values exist for individual bases; no much larger clone is one base distant. This beta chain slipped into a library made for alpha chains as a stray read, so its size is not meaningful.

The time point label on this specimen signifies: sample taken at primary tumor resection. The donors were some 70 patients from the lung TRACERx cohort who had early-stage, untreated non-small cell lung cancer. Whole RNA extracted from tumor and nontumor lung tissue, or from cryopreserved PBMC samples, was used for TCR sequencing without cell sorting. Patients were selected for TCR sequencing only if sufficient RNA was available from at least two tumor regions. Before being selected, tumor and adjacent nontumor lung specimens were reviewed by a lung pathologist. Library construction relied on 5' RACE. TCRdb names NextSeq 500 as the instrument used. The TCR library protocol attached a unique molecular identifier to each TCR cDNA molecule to allow correction of PCR and sequencing errors. From the authors' description of their analysis: TCR identification, UMI-based error correction and CDR3 extraction were all carried out with Decombinator tools. Expanded TCRs were defined as those above a frequency of 2 per 1,000, corresponding to the top 1% of the tumor frequency distribution. Rényi diversity was computed with the R vegan package after subsampling each repertoire 100 times to 5,000 TCRs. CDR3 similarity networks were built from amino acid triplet string-kernel similarity, connecting CDR3s with pairwise similarity above 0.82. TCRdb trimmed public reads at Q25 via fastp, called clones via MiXCR and kept in-frame beta chains. Each record represents a unique CDR3 protein, reported with the most common genes and DNA among its rows. These V and J calls derive from TCRdb rather than the authors' analysis. The sample yields 150 or so distinct CDR3 sequences; over 30% were counted once. Jointly, the top ten make up roughly 45% of the sample.

This specimen consisted of normal lung tissue next to the tumor, obtained at surgery. The chain is made from TRBV5-1 and TRBJ1-4; the D gene cannot be resolved reliably. The receptor was derived from a female donor with early-stage non-small cell lung cancer. The nucleotide sequence reads as follows: TGCGCCAGCAGCTTGCGGTCAACTAATGAAAAACTGTTTTTT. It translates to CASSLRSTNEKLFF.